These 25 T cell receptor beta chains share one sample of origin, sequenced in a study of T-cell reconstitution after alpha-beta-depleted transplantation in children. Preparation of the TCRbeta library involved a method that used unique molecular identifiers. In TCRdb, the PCR reads were re-called with MiXCR into one record per CDR3 protein. The sample lists around 410,000 distinct CDR3 sequences, around 9.9% occurring once. The material sequenced was PBMCs from the stem cell graft donor, taken from the stem cell graft. The source of these receptors is a human donor who donated a stem cell graft to a child with acute myeloid leukemia.

In this sample, this clonotype turned up a few times. CDR3 nucleotide sequence: TGCAGTGCTAGAGACGGGGGACAGGGGGAAATGACCCAGTACTTC. Protein sequence: CSARDGGQGEMTQYF. The chain has TRBV20-1 and TRBJ2-5, with 11 bases lining up with TRBD1. Germline loops: CDR1 DFQATT, CDR2 SNEGSKA (reference sequence). V lost 0 bases, J lost 7 bases, and 7 bases stayed unmatched. The CDR3 sequence is 15 residues long.

This clonotype was detected many times. In DNA form, the CDR3 reads TGTGCCATCAGTGAAAGGCTAGCGGGGGGCTGGTCCTACAATGAGCAGTTCTTC. As protein: CAISERLAGGWSYNEQFF. The chain carries TRBV10-3 and TRBJ2-1, with TRBD2 matching over 11 bases. V gave up 3 bases and J gave up 1 base; unmatched junction bases: 8. This CDR3 comprises 18 residues. Germline loops: CDR1 ENHRY, CDR2 SYGVKD.

This clonotype was counted many times. The chain carries TRBV7-9 and TRBJ2-1; D is uncertain. The CDR3 length is 13 residues. Germline CDR1 SEHNR, CDR2 FQNEAQ (reference sequence). Trimming pared 5 bases from V and 6 bases from J, leaving 11 bases between. The CDR3 loop is CASSIPIPNEQFF. CDR3 in DNA: TGTGCCAGCAGCATCCCAATCCCCAATGAGCAGTTCTTC.

This chain links TRBV20-1 with TRBJ1-5; TRBD1 matches at 7 bases. Germline V lookup: CDR1 DFQATT, CDR2 SNEGSKA (reference sequence). The CDR3 is 13 amino acids. V shed 6 bases, J shed 4 bases, and the junction held 6 bases outside the gene matches. For the CDR3, the DNA is TGCAGTGCCACGACAGGGCAGAATCAGCCCCAGCATTTT. Translation gives CSATTGQNQPQHF.

This clonotype turned up a few times. The chain employs TRBV20-1 and TRBJ2-5; D not certain. CDR1 and CDR2 (germline): DFQATT, SNEGSKA (reference sequence). Trimming removed 5 bases from V and 3 bases from J, with 13 bases in between. CDR3 length: 13 amino acids. The CDR3 DNA follows: TGCAGTGCTCTGACCCGACGGGAAGAGACCCAGTACTTC. Its protein is CSALTRREETQYF.

In this sample, this clonotype turned up a few times. The rearrangement joins TRBV5-1 to TRBJ2-3; 7 nucleotides line up with TRBD2. In germline, CDR1 is SGHRS, CDR2 YFSETQ. Germline trimming cut 2 bases from V and 2 bases from J; bases unmatched to any gene: 2. This CDR3 has 14 residues. CDR3 sequence: CASSLGDYTDTQYF. For the CDR3, the DNA is TGCGCCAGCAGCTTAGGGGACTACACAGATACGCAGTATTTT.

The V call is TRBV29-1, the J call TRBJ1-4, with D maybe TRBD1 (5 bases). Germline CDR1 SQVTM, CDR2 ANQGSEA. The V end was cut by 3 bases, the J end by 2 bases, with 10 bases between. The CDR3 has 14 amino acids. The DNA for the CDR3 is TGCAGCGTTGACCTCCGGGGGACTAATGAAAAACTGTTTTTT. Protein sequence: CSVDLRGTNEKLFF.

The chain combines TRBV20-1 with TRBJ1-5; D gene uncertain. V lost 8 bases to trimming and J lost 8 bases, with 19 bases between them. The germline gives CDR1 DFQATT, CDR2 SNEGSKA (reference sequence). The CDR3 loop spans 13 amino acids. CDR3 amino acids: CSSRAGREKPQHF. CDR3 coding DNA: TGCAGTTCCCGGGCTGGCCGCGAGAAGCCCCAGCATTTT.

The chain recombines TRBV10-2 with TRBJ2-3; 8 bases are a match to TRBD2. Germline CDR1 WSHSY, CDR2 SAAADI. V trimming: 1 base; J trimming: 8 bases; junction bases outside the gene matches: 11. This CDR3 has 16 amino acids. The CDR3 protein is CASSEFGTSVGVTQYF. The CDR3 DNA sequence: TGCGCCAGCAGTGAGTTCGGGACTAGTGTCGGGGTTACGCAGTATTTT.

V and J are TRBV12-3 or TRBV12-4 and TRBJ1-2, with D unresolved. Deletions cut 0 bases from V and 2 bases from J, with 7 bases between. This CDR3 region has 14 residues. As DNA, the CDR3 is TGTGCCAGCAGTTTAGCAGCCGGAAACTATGGCTACACCTTC. This codes for CASSLAAGNYGYTF.

The genes are TRBV27 and TRBJ2-1; TRBD2 matches 8 bases. Looked up from germline, CDR1 is MNHEY and CDR2 is SMNVEV (reference sequence). The ends lost 7 bases at V and 9 bases at J; junction bases unmatched: 17. The CDR3 is 16 amino acids. The CDR3 sequence is CASTHWGAGDPFEQFF. The CDR3 DNA follows: TGTGCCAGCACCCACTGGGGAGCGGGGGATCCCTTTGAGCAGTTCTTC.

The J gene is TRBJ1-2, the V gene TRBV5-1; 10 bases are shared with TRBD1. V lost 0 bases and J lost 5; bases outside the gene matches: 7. This CDR3 spans 16 amino acids. The germline gives CDR1 SGHRS, CDR2 YFSETQ. The CDR3 loop is CASSLGQGASGYGYTF. As DNA, the CDR3 is TGCGCCAGCAGCTTGGGACAGGGGGCATCTGGGTATGGCTACACCTTC.

This clonotype came up many times. The chain has TRBV6-1 and TRBJ1-5; 11 nucleotides match TRBD1. The CDR3 extends over 14 amino acids. Germline V gene sequence: CDR1 MNHNS, CDR2 SASEGT. J lost 5 bases, V lost 9 bases, and 6 bases had no gene match. The CDR3 spells CASAGTGGHQPQHF. The DNA of the CDR3 is TGTGCCAGTGCCGGGACAGGGGGACATCAGCCCCAGCATTTT.

This clonotype was observed many times. The chain couples TRBV5-1 to TRBJ2-1, with 11 bases lining up with TRBD2. Losses at the gene ends were 4 bases for V and 8 bases for J; bases not matched to a gene: 11. Germline V CDR1 and CDR2: SGHRS, YFSETQ. This CDR3 has 16 amino acids. In DNA, the CDR3 is TGCGCCAGCAGCCGACCTCTAGCGGGAGGTGATGATGAGCAGTTCTTC. This codes for CASSRPLAGGDDEQFF. Full variable domain (remainder filled in from reference TRBV5-1 and TRBJ2-1): KAGVTQTPRYLIKTRGQQVTLSCSPISGHRSVSWYQQTPGQGLQFLFEYFSETQRNKGNFPGRFSGRQFSNSRSEMNVSTLELGDSALYLCASSRPLAGGDDEQFFGPGTRLTVL.

As DNA, the CDR3 is TGCGCCAGCAGCCCCCGGCCACGGAGTAGCAATCAGCCCCAGCATTTT. Protein product: CASSPRPRSSNQPQHF. The V and J genes are TRBV5-1 and TRBJ1-5, with unresolved D. Germline loops: CDR1 SGHRS, CDR2 YFSETQ. The CDR3 extends over 16 amino acids. V was trimmed by 4 bases and J by 0 bases, leaving 14 bases between them.

This clonotype was seen just once. V usage is TRBV7-2 and J usage is TRBJ1-1, with a tentative D call TRBD1 (6 bases). Deletions cut 2 bases from V and 3 bases from J, with 16 bases between. Germline V gives CDR1 SGHTA, CDR2 FQGNSA. The CDR3 is made up of 16 amino acids. The CDR3 bases are TGTGCCAGCAGCTTATTGAGGGGGTCTGGGGACACTGAAGCTTTCTTT. Its protein is CASSLLRGSGDTEAFF.

The chain combines TRBV27 with TRBJ1-2, with TRBD1 matching 7 bases. V lost 5 bases, J lost 0 bases, and 12 bases stayed unmatched. CDR3 length: 17 amino acids. CDR1 MNHEY and CDR2 SMNVEV come from the germline V gene (reference sequence). CDR3 in amino acids: CASSAWGTVPSNYGYTF. The CDR3 DNA follows: TGTGCCAGCAGTGCCTGGGGGACAGTGCCTTCTAACTATGGCTACACCTTC.

The J gene is TRBJ1-4, the V gene TRBV29-1; D gene unclear. V was cut by 6 bases and J by 0 bases, with 11 bases left in between. The germline gives CDR1 SQVTM, CDR2 ANQGSEA. The CDR3 covers 14 residues. The CDR3 sequence is CSVAWNATNEKLFF. The CDR3 DNA reads as TGCAGCGTGGCGTGGAACGCAACTAATGAAAAACTGTTTTTT. The full variable domain, completed using reference TRBV29-1 and TRBJ1-4, is SAVISQKPSRDICQRGTSLTIQCQVDSQVTMMFWYRQQPGQSLTLIATANQGSEATYESGFVIDKFPISRPNLTFSTLTVSNMSPEDSSIYLCSVAWNATNEKLFFGSGTQLSVL.

The rearrangement joins TRBV4-2 to TRBJ2-1; 8 bases align to TRBD2. V lost 5 bases, J lost 9 bases, and 6 bases stayed unmatched. The CDR3 has 13 amino acids. From germline, CDR1 is LGHNA and CDR2 YNFKEQ. CDR3 in amino acids: CASSGRGGVEQFF. The CDR3 bases are TGTGCCAGCAGCGGACGGGGGGGCGTTGAGCAGTTCTTC.

V and J are TRBV9 and TRBJ2-5; 10 bases fit TRBD2. Trimming took 0 bases from V and 5 from J; bases not matched to a gene: 10. This CDR3 has 17 amino acids. From germline, CDR1 is SGDLS and CDR2 YYNGEE. Here the CDR3 reads CASSVDPAGGLYETQYF. The CDR3 nucleotides are TGTGCCAGCAGCGTAGATCCAGCGGGAGGGCTGTATGAGACCCAGTACTTC.

This chain joins TRBV29-1 and TRBJ2-1; D is possibly TRBD2 (9 bases). The CDR3 spans 18 residues. The germline gives CDR1 SQVTM, CDR2 ANQGSEA. V shed 3 bases and J shed 5 bases, with 26 bases lying between them. CDR3 in amino acids: CSVDGPGGSSGNDNEQFF. In DNA, the CDR3 is TGCAGCGTTGACGGGCCAGGGGGCTCTAGCGGGAATGACAATGAGCAGTTCTTC.

This clonotype has only a few counts. J is TRBJ2-1 and V is TRBV12-3 or TRBV12-4; 8 bases match TRBD2. The CDR3 contains 16 residues. V gave up 8 bases and J gave up 4 bases; unmatched junction bases: 13. DNA of the CDR3: TGTGCCAGCGGGACTTCAGCGGGGGCAACATACAATGAGCAGTTCTTC. Residues: CASGTSAGATYNEQFF.

The V call is TRBV3-1, the J call TRBJ2-5; TRBD2 matches at 10 bases. J lost 0 bases, V lost 1 base, and 2 bases had no gene match. CDR1 is LGHDT and CDR2 is YNNKEL in the germline V gene (reference sequence). This CDR3 is 16 amino acids long. The CDR3 DNA sequence: TGTGCCAGCAGCCAAGTAACTAGCGGGGACCAAGAGACCCAGTACTTC. Its protein product is CASSQVTSGDQETQYF.

The chain couples TRBV7-2 to TRBJ2-1; D not certain. The CDR3 runs to 14 residues. V shed 4 bases and J shed 8 bases, with 15 bases lying between them. Germline CDR1 SGHTA, CDR2 FQGNSA. The CDR3, as DNA: TGTGCCAGCAGCTCGAGATGGGGATCGGATGAGCAGTTCTTC. Residues: CASSSRWGSDEQFF.

The chain couples TRBV5-1 to TRBJ2-7; 11 nucleotides agree with TRBD1. This CDR3 is built from 15 residues. V lost 0 bases and J lost 3; bases outside the gene matches: 2. Germline values: CDR1 SGHRS, CDR2 YFSETQ. This chain's CDR3 is CASSLVGQGDYEQYF. The CDR3 DNA follows: TGCGCCAGCAGCTTGGTGGGACAGGGGGACTACGAGCAGTACTTC.